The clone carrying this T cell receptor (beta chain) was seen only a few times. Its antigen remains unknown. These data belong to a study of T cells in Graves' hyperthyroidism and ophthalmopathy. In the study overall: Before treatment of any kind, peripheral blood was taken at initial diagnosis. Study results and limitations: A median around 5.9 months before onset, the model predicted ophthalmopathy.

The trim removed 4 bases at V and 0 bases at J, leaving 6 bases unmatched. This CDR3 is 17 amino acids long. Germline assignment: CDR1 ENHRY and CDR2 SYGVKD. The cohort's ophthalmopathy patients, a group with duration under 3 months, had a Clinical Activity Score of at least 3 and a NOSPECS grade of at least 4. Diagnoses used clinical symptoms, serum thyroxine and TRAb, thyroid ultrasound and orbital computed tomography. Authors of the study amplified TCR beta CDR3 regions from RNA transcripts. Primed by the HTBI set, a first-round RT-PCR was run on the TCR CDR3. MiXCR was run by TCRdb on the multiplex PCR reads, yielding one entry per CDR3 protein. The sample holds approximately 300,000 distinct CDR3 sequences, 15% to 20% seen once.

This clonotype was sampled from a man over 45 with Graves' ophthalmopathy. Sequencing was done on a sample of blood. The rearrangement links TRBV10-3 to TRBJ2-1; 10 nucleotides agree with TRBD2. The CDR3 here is CAISGLGLAFSYNEQFF. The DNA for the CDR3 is TGTGCCATCAGTGGCCTGGGACTAGCGTTCTCCTACAATGAGCAGTTCTTC.